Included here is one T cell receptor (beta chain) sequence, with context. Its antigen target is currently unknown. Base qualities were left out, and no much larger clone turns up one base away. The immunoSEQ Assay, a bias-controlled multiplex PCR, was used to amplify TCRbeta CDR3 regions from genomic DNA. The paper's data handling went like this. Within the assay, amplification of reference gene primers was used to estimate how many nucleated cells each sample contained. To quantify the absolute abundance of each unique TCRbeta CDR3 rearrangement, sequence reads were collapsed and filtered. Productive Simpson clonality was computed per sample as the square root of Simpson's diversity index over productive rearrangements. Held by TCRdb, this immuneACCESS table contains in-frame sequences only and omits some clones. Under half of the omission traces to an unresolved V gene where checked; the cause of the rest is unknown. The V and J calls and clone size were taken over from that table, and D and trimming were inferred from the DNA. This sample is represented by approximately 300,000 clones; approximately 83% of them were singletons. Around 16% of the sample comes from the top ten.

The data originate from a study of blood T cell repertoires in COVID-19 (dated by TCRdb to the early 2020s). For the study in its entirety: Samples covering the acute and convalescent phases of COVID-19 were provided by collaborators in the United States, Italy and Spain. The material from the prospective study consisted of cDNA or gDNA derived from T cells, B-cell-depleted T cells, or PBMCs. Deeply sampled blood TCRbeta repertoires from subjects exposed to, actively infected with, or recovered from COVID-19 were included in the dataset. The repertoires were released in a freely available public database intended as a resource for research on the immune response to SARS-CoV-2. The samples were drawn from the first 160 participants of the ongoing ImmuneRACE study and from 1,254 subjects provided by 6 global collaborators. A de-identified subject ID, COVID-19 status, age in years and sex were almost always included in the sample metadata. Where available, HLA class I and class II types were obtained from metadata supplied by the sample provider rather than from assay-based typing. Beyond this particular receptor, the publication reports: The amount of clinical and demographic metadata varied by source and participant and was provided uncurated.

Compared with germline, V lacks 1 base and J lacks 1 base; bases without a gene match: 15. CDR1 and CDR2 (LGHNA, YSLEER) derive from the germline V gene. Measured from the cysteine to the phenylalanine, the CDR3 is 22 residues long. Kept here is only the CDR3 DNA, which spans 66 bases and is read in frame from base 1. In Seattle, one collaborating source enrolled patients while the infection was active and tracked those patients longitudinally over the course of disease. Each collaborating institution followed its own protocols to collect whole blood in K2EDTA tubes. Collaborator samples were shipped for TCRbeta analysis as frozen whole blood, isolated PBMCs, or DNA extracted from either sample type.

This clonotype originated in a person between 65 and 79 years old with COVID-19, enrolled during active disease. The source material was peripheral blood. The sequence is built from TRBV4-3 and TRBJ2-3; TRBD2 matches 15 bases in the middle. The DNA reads TGCGCCAGCAGCCAAGCATTGTCACTCGGACTAGCGGGAGGGCCTGGCACAGATACGCAGTATTTT. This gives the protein CASSQALSLGLAGGPGTDTQYF.